This TCR beta chain stems from a study of vaccination effects on CD4 cells after COVID-19. Data came from immunoSEQ multiplex PCR; TCRdb stores just in-frame clones and leaves some out. The table includes 15,000 to 20,000 clones, about 80% detected once. This CDR3 is built from 16 residues. After removal of 0 bases from V and 4 bases from J, the junction contained 4 bases not matched to a gene. Germline CDR1 is SGHTA and CDR2 is FQGTGA. Viral peptide pool expansion of antigen-specific CD4+ T cells preceded sequencing in the ViraFEST assay. Isolation of CD4+ T cells took place after 10 to 11 days of culture. Sometime from March through December 2020, the person acquired a SARS-CoV-2 infection that PCR confirmed. Subjects were given two BNT162b2 or mRNA-1273 vaccine doses. A note on this clone: Its cognate antigen is unknown.

The specimen comprised CD4+ T cells from PBMCs cultured with SARS-CoV-2 spike peptides, sampled after COVID-19 vaccination. This clonotype was obtained from a human donor who had a prior SARS-CoV-2 infection. V is TRBV7-3 and J is TRBJ2-1; 9 bases match TRBD2. Written as DNA, the CDR3 is TGTGCCAGCAGCTTAACAAGCGGGGGGACATACAATGAGCAGTTCTTC. Residues: CASSLTSGGTYNEQFF.